These T cell receptor beta chains were read from a single sample in a study of cytomegalovirus exposure and HLA in healthy donors. Clones were read by immunoSEQ multiplex PCR, and TCRdb kept only the in-frame ones, dropping some. The data show about 240,000 clones, approximately 80% seen once. The source material was PBMCs. Receptors originate from a woman aged 55 to 70 in good health and CMV-seropositive. Both conserved end residues are part of each CDR3. A D gene is named only where the DNA matches it firmly. The size of a clone is reported for some rows only, either as once, few or many, or as a class for expanded clones.

. TRBJ2-6 TRBV5-1 . TGCGCCAGCAGCCAACGGACAACTCTTAGCTCTGGGGCCAACGTCCTGACTTTC CASSQRTTLSSGANVLTF
once TRBJ1-1 TRBV5-1 . TGCGCCAGCAGCTTGGATCTGGGGGCAGCCACTGAAGCTTTCTTT CASSLDLGAATEAFF
few TRBJ2-1 TRBV9 TRBD2 TGTGCCAGCAGCGTAGCTTTGGCTAGCGGGAGTTTCTACAATGAGCAGTTCTTC CASSVALASGSFYNEQFF
. TRBJ1-2 TRBV28 TRBD1 TGTGCCAGCAGCTCCGGACAGGGGGGCAGCTATGGCTACACCTTC CASSSGQGGSYGYTF
. TRBJ2-1 TRBV7-3 . TGTGCCAGCAGCTTAAGCCCCGCAGGTTACAATGAGCAGTTCTTC CASSLSPAGYNEQFF
. TRBJ2-7 TRBV18 . TGTGCCGGCTCCCGGGACACTGACTCCTACGAGCAGTACTTC CAGSRDTDSYEQYF
. TRBJ1-1 TRBV6-1 . TGTGCCAGCAGTGAGATGGGGGGGACTGAAGCTTTCTTT CASSEMGGTEAFF
. TRBJ2-7 TRBV10-3 TRBD1 TGTGCCATCAGCAAACGGACAGGCGGTGTGGCCTACGAGCAGTACTTC CAISKRTGGVAYEQYF
. TRBJ2-7 TRBV7-9 . TGTGCCAGCAGGGCACACTACGAGCAGTACTTC CASRAHYEQYF
. TRBJ1-2 TRBV30 . TGTGCCTGGAGTGTGAGTATCAACTATGGCTACACCTTC CAWSVSINYGYTF
. TRBJ2-7 TRBV7-3 TRBD2 TGTGCCAGCAGCCTCAGCGGGAGAGGTTCCTACGAGCAGTACTTC CASSLSGRGSYEQYF
. TRBJ2-1 TRBV27 . TGTGCCAGCAGCCAGGACAGCAGCTATTACAATGAGCAGTTCTTC CASSQDSSYYNEQFF
. TRBJ2-1 TRBV27 TRBD1 TGTGCCAGCAGTTTTGGGGCACAGGGGTGGAATGAGCAGTTCTTC CASSFGAQGWNEQFF
. TRBJ1-1 TRBV19 . TGTGCCAGTATGTCGGACAGAGTTATGAACACTGAAGCTTTCTTT CASMSDRVMNTEAFF
. TRBJ1-5 TRBV2 TRBD1 TGTGCCAGCAGTGAATGGGACAGGGGCAGCAATCAGCCCCAGCATTTT CASSEWDRGSNQPQHF
. TRBJ2-7 TRBV7-8 . TGTGCCAGCAGCTTAAGACTCGTCACCTACGAGCAGTACTTC CASSLRLVTYEQYF
. TRBJ1-2 TRBV10-3 . TGTGCCATCAGTGAGTCGGGGAGAGCTAACTATGGCTACACCTTC CAISESGRANYGYTF
. TRBJ1-3 TRBV6-5 TRBD1 TGTGCCAGCAGTTTATCCAGGGGGCCAGGAAACACCATATATTTT CASSLSRGPGNTIYF
. TRBJ2-7 TRBV6-1 . TGTGCCAGCAGTATTGACAGGTTCGACGAGCAGTACTTC CASSIDRFDEQYF
. TRBJ1-4 TRBV28 . TGTGCCAGCAGTTTACGCCCCGGGGGTGCTAATGAAAAACTGTTTTTT CASSLRPGGANEKLFF
. TRBJ2-3 TRBV5-4 TRBD2 TGTGCCAGCAGCTTGGCGGGAGGTGGGAGGCGTACGCAGTATTTT CASSLAGGGRRTQYF
. TRBJ1-2 TRBV5-6 . TGTGCCAGCAGCTTTTCCAGGGCTGGTGGCTACACCTTC CASSFSRAGGYTF
. TRBJ2-1 TRBV19 . TGTGCCAGTAGTATATGGCTGGTAGCGGTCAATGAGCAGTTCTTC CASSIWLVAVNEQFF
. TRBJ1-5 TRBV7-2 . TGTGCCAGCAGCTTAGAGGCGGCCGGGCAGCCCCAGCATTTT CASSLEAAGQPQHF
. TRBJ1-2 TRBV21-1 . TGTGCCAGCAGCGGTCAATCTGCCGAGGTTGGATGCTACACCTTC CASSGQSAEVGCYTF
once TRBJ2-6 TRBV27 . TGTGCCAGCAGTGGACTTCCTGGGGCCAACGTCCTGACTTTC CASSGLPGANVLTF
. TRBJ1-1 TRBV19 . TGTGCCAGTATCTTGAGGACTGAAGCTTTCTTT CASILRTEAFF
. TRBJ2-1 TRBV11-3 TRBD2 TGTGCCAGCAGCTTTACCGTCGGCCTAGCGGGCTACAATGAGCAGTTCTTC CASSFTVGLAGYNEQFF
. TRBJ2-3 TRBV18 . TGTGCCAGCTCTCAGACAGCTACAGATACGCAGTATTTT CASSQTATDTQYF
. TRBJ1-3 TRBV2 . TGTGCCAGCAGTGACAGGATCTCTGGAAACACCATATATTTT CASSDRISGNTIYF
. TRBJ2-5 TRBV5-6 . TGTGCCAGCAGCTTCTCACTCCTTTTGCCTCAAGAGACCCAGTACTTC CASSFSLLLPQETQYF
few TRBJ2-5 TRBV21-1 . TGTGCCAGCAGCCTTTCCTGGACTAGCGGGAGGATCCAAGAGACCCAGTACTTC CASSLSWTSGRIQETQYF
. TRBJ2-3 TRBV5-4 TRBD2 TGTGCCAGCAGCTCCGGAACGGGAGGGAACACAGATACGCAGTATTTT CASSSGTGGNTDTQYF
. TRBJ1-2 TRBV6-5 . TGTGCCAGCAGTTACGGGCAGGTCAGGGGCTATGGCTACACCTTC CASSYGQVRGYGYTF
. TRBJ2-1 TRBV2 . TGTGCCAGCAGTGAAGAGGCGGCGAAGTTCTTC CASSEEAAKFF
once TRBJ2-1 TRBV11-1 . TGTGCCAGCAGCTATCAGGGCTACAATGAGCAGTTCTTC CASSYQGYNEQFF
. TRBJ2-1 TRBV6-5 TRBD2 TGTGCCAGTGACCCGGGACTAGGGTTTAATGAGCAGTTCTTC CASDPGLGFNEQFF
. TRBJ2-5 TRBV18 TRBD1 TGTGCCAGCTCACCGAATACAGGGGAGTGGACCCAGTACTTC CASSPNTGEWTQYF
. TRBJ2-2 TRBV4-1 . TGCGCCAGCAGCCAAGTATCACTAGCAGGCACCGGGGAGCTGTTTTTT CASSQVSLAGTGELFF
once TRBJ2-2 TRBV9 . TGTGCCAGCAGCCCCCAGGGATCTACGGCCGGGGAGCTGTTTTTT CASSPQGSTAGELFF
. TRBJ2-5 TRBV7-9 TRBD2 TGTGCCAGCAGCCCCCTAGCGGGAGTGGAAGAGACCCAGTACTTC CASSPLAGVEETQYF
. TRBJ2-5 TRBV5-1 TRBD2 TGCGCCAGCAGCTTAAGACTAGCGGGAGGGCAAGAGACCCAGTACTTC CASSLRLAGGQETQYF
. TRBJ2-5 TRBV2 . TGTGCCAGCAGTGATCGGAGGGGAGTACAAGAGACCCAGTACTTC CASSDRRGVQETQYF
. TRBJ1-3 TRBV6-5 TRBD1 TGTGCCAGCAGCCCTCGGACAGGGGAAAACACCATATATTTT CASSPRTGENTIYF
. TRBJ1-1 TRBV2 . TGTGCCAGCAGAGGGGGAGAGGCTTTCTTT CASRGGEAFF
. TRBJ2-2 TRBV15 TRBD1 TGTGCCACCAGCAGAGGGGGACAGGGGGCCGGGGAGCTGTTTTTT CATSRGGQGAGELFF
. TRBJ2-2 TRBV7-3 TRBD2 TGTGCCAGCAGCTTACACTACGGGGGGACTAGCGGGAGTTTAGGGGAGCTGTTTTTT CASSLHYGGTSGSLGELFF
. TRBJ2-5 TRBV7-3 TRBD2 TGTGCCAGCAGCCTCGCCGGACTAGCGGGACGGCGACAAGAGACCCAGTACTTC CASSLAGLAGRRQETQYF
once TRBJ2-1 TRBV29-1 TRBD2 TGCAGCGTTGAACTCAGCGGGAGGAGGAGAAATGAGCAATTCTTC CSVELSGRRRNEQFF
. TRBJ2-5 TRBV6-5 . TGTGCCAGCAGTTACCAGATTCAAGAGACCCAGTACTTC CASSYQIQETQYF
. TRBJ2-7 TRBV5-4 TRBD1 TGTGCCAGCAGCCCCGGGACAGGGAACTACGAGCAGTACTTC CASSPGTGNYEQYF
. TRBJ1-3 TRBV27 . TGTGCCAGCAGTTTATATCTGGGGGCAGCAGGAAACACCATATATTTT CASSLYLGAAGNTIYF
few TRBJ1-2 TRBV9 TRBD1 TGTGCCAGCAGCGTAGGGGGGAGTGTGAAGGGGGCAGGAGGCTACACCTTC CASSVGGSVKGAGGYTF
. TRBJ2-7 TRBV2 TRBD1 TGTGCCAGTATACCCCCGGGACAGGGTTACGAGCAGTACTTC CASIPPGQGYEQYF
. TRBJ2-7 TRBV7-3 TRBD1 TGTGCCAGCAGCCCGGACAGGGGCAGCTCCTACGAGCAGTACTTC CASSPDRGSSYEQYF
few TRBJ2-7 TRBV2 . TGTGCCAGCAGGGCAGATAGGGGCTGGCGGAGCGAGCAGTACTTC CASRADRGWRSEQYF
. TRBJ2-1 TRBV7-9 . TGTGCCAGCAGCCCAAAAAACAATGAGCAGTTCTTC CASSPKNNEQFF
. TRBJ1-5 TRBV6-5 TRBD1 TGTGCCAGCAGCGGACAGGGGAGCAATCAGCCCCAGCATTTT CASSGQGSNQPQHF
. TRBJ2-7 TRBV10-1 TRBD2 TGCGCCAGCAGCCCCGGGACTAGTAGCTACGAGCAGTACTTC CASSPGTSSYEQYF